A selection of T cell receptor beta chains follows, all from one sample in a study of T cell changes during pregnancy in multiple sclerosis. The data were produced by immunoSEQ multiplex PCR, yet TCRdb's version contains in-frame clones alone and is incomplete. The sample shows about 76,000 clones, around nine tenths of them seen only once. The sequences come from peripheral blood, collected after pregnancy. All receptors come from a female donor in good health, enrolled as a control in a pregnancy study. The CDR3 runs from the conserved cysteine through the conserved F or W. D genes are given only for firm matches. Rows may omit the clone size; those that give it use once, few, many or a size class.

cdr3_nt	cdr3_aa	cdr3_length	clone_size	v_call	d_call	j_call
TGTGCCAGCGGGGGGGGGTCGCAGGCGCAGTACTTC	CASGGGSQAQYF	12	.	TRBV28	TRBD2	TRBJ2-7
TGTGCCAGCCGGGGGGGGCTACGGGGTCCGCCCCAGCATTTT	CASRGGLRGPPQHF	14	.	TRBV2	.	TRBJ1-5
TGTGCCAGCAGTTCTCCGGGACTAGCGCGATCCTACGAGCAGTACTTC	CASSSPGLARSYEQYF	16	.	TRBV27	TRBD2	TRBJ2-7
TGTGCCAGCTCACCACCGGGCGGGTCTAGCACAGATACGCAGTATTTT	CASSPPGGSSTDTQYF	16	once	TRBV18	.	TRBJ2-3
TGCGCCAGCAGCCCGAGATCGACTAGCGGGATCGGTCGGGATACGCAGTATTTT	CASSPRSTSGIGRDTQYF	18	.	TRBV5-1	TRBD2	TRBJ2-3
TGCGCCAGCAGCCAAGTCTTTGCGGGAGACGAGCAGTACTTC	CASSQVFAGDEQYF	14	.	TRBV4-3	TRBD2	TRBJ2-7
TGTGCCAGCAGTTCCGGGACAGGGGGCGGGCAGTACTTC	CASSSGTGGGQYF	13	.	TRBV6-5	TRBD1	TRBJ2-7
TGTGCCAGCAGTGACTCGGCACAGGGAGAAACCGGGGAGCTGTTTTTT	CASSDSAQGETGELFF	16	few	TRBV6-4	.	TRBJ2-2
TGTGCCAGTCTAGCGGGGGACTACAATGAGCAGTTCTTC	CASLAGDYNEQFF	13	.	TRBV19	TRBD2	TRBJ2-1
TGTGCCAGTACCTCTACCGGGGGACGCAATCAGCCCCAGCATTTT	CASTSTGGRNQPQHF	15	.	TRBV19	.	TRBJ1-5
TGTGCCAGCAGCTTGGCGGTTCAAGAGACCCAGTACTTC	CASSLAVQETQYF	13	.	TRBV11-2	.	TRBJ2-5
TGTGCCAGCAGCTGGGGGGTTGGCTCCATCTCCTACGAGCAGTACTTC	CASSWGVGSISYEQYF	16	.	TRBV7-8	.	TRBJ2-7
TGTGCCAGCAGTTTTCCAGGGAATGAAGCTTTCTTT	CASSFPGNEAFF	12	.	TRBV28	.	TRBJ1-1
TGCGCCAGCAGCTTGTTTGGGCCTGACACAGATACGCAGTATTTT	CASSLFGPDTDTQYF	15	.	TRBV5-1	.	TRBJ2-3
TGTGCCAGCACGCCAAGCGGGGTAGGAACAGATACGCAGTATTTT	CASTPSGVGTDTQYF	15	.	TRBV6-5	TRBD2	TRBJ2-3
TGCGCCAGCAGTGAGTGGGAGGCCAATCAGCCCCAGCATTTT	CASSEWEANQPQHF	14	.	TRBV10-2	.	TRBJ1-5
TGTGCCAGCGGCGGCGGGAACACTGAAGCTTTCTTT	CASGGGNTEAFF	12	.	TRBV6-5	.	TRBJ1-1
TGTGCCAGTTCCCAAGGGACAGGCGCCTATAATTCACCCCTCCACTTT	CASSQGTGAYNSPLHF	16	.	TRBV19	TRBD1	TRBJ1-6
TGTGCCAGCTCAGACAGGGGGATTAGCACTGAAGCTTTCTTT	CASSDRGISTEAFF	14	.	TRBV18	TRBD1	TRBJ1-1
TGCGCCAGCAGCCGGATCCTAGCGGGGGTTTACTACAATGAGCAGTTCTTC	CASSRILAGVYYNEQFF	17	.	TRBV4-1	TRBD2	TRBJ2-1
TGTGCCATCAGTGGCGCGGGGGGGCTCAATGAGCAGTTCTTC	CAISGAGGLNEQFF	14	.	TRBV10-3	TRBD2	TRBJ2-1
TGTGCCAGCAGTTACAGGGGGGTTGGCACAGATACGCAGTATTTT	CASSYRGVGTDTQYF	15	.	TRBV28	TRBD1	TRBJ2-3
TGTGCCAGCAGCATACTAGCGGGGAACGGGGAGCTGTTTTTT	CASSILAGNGELFF	14	.	TRBV5-4	TRBD2	TRBJ2-2
TGCGCCAGCAGCCAAGCAACAGGGGGATATGGCTACACCTTC	CASSQATGGYGYTF	14	once	TRBV4-1	TRBD1	TRBJ1-2
TGTGCCAGCACCCGGGACAGCGATACTGGCTACACCTTC	CASTRDSDTGYTF	13	.	TRBV9	TRBD1	TRBJ1-2
TGCGCCAGCAGCTCCCCCCAAGCGGGAGCTCGCGGCGAGCAGTACTTC	CASSSPQAGARGEQYF	16	.	TRBV5-1	TRBD2	TRBJ2-7
TGTGCCAGCAGGCTGCCAGGGAACTATGGCTACACCTTC	CASRLPGNYGYTF	13	.	TRBV28	.	TRBJ1-2
TGTGCCAGCAGCTTTGGGACTAGCGGGAGGGCCCCAAGCACAGATACGCAGTATTTT	CASSFGTSGRAPSTDTQYF	19	.	TRBV13	TRBD2	TRBJ2-3
TGTGCCAGCAGTTCCCGACAGGGCTCCTACGAGCAGTACTTC	CASSSRQGSYEQYF	14	.	TRBV28	TRBD1	TRBJ2-7
TGCGCCAGCAGCCCCCAGCGGGAACGAGAGACCCAGTACTTC	CASSPQRERETQYF	14	.	TRBV4-3	TRBD2	TRBJ2-5
TGTGCCAGCACCATGCAGCCTGCGGGGCCGAGGGCTGAAGCTTTCTTT	CASTMQPAGPRAEAFF	16	.	TRBV11-2	.	TRBJ1-1
TGCGCCAGCAGCCAACCGGGGCTAGGGGGTGAGACCCAGTACTTC	CASSQPGLGGETQYF	15	.	TRBV4-1	.	TRBJ2-5
TGTGCCAGCTCACCGCTACCCCAAAGCGAGCAGTATTTT	CASSPLPQSEQYF	13	once	TRBV18	.	TRBJ2-3
TGTGCCAGCAGCTTCCGGGCGACAGCTAACTATGGCTACACCTTC	CASSFRATANYGYTF	15	.	TRBV5-6	.	TRBJ1-2
TGTGCCAGTAGTATAGCGGGACTGAACTATGGCTACACCTTC	CASSIAGLNYGYTF	14	.	TRBV19	.	TRBJ1-2
TGCAGCGTTGTACAAGACCTTTTCGGCAGGGAGGGAGCTTTCTTT	CSVVQDLFGREGAFF	15	few	TRBV29-1	.	TRBJ1-1
TGCGCCAGCAGCGATAGCGGCAATGGGCAGTTCTTC	CASSDSGNGQFF	12	once	TRBV5-1	.	TRBJ2-1
TGTGCCAGTAGATTGGGGGGTACCGATGAGCAGTTCTTC	CASRLGGTDEQFF	13	.	TRBV19	.	TRBJ2-1
TGTGCCAGCAGTGAAGGTGCCAGGTCTTTCTCATCCTATGGCTACACCTTC	CASSEGARSFSSYGYTF	17	.	TRBV25-1	.	TRBJ1-2
TGTGCCAGCAGCCGGACAGGGCCTCGGCACGAGCAGTACTTC	CASSRTGPRHEQYF	14	.	TRBV7-2	TRBD1	TRBJ2-7
TGTGCCAGCAGTGCCTGGGACAGTAGCACAGATACGCAGTATTTT	CASSAWDSSTDTQYF	15	.	TRBV6-1	TRBD1	TRBJ2-3